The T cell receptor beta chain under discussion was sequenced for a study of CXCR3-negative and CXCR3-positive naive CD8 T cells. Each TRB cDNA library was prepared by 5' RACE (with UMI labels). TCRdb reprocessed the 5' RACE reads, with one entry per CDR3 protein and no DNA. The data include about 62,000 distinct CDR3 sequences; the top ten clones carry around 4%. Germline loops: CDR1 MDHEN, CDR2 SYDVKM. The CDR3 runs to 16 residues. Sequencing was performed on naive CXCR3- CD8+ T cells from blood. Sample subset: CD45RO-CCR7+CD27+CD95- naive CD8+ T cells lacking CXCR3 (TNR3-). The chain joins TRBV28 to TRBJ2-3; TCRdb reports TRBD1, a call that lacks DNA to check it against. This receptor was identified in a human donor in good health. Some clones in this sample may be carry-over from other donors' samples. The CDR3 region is CASSSSGGIWADTQYF.